The TCR beta chain described here comes from a study of Graves' ophthalmopathy and Graves' hyperthyroidism. A diagnosis was made from clinical symptoms together with serum thyroxine, TRAb, thyroid ultrasound and orbital computed tomography. PBMCs were isolated by Ficoll-Paque density gradient centrifugation, using approximately 10 ml of fresh peripheral blood as the starting material. In its sample, this clonotype was seen many times. Researchers took RNA transcripts and amplified TCR beta CDR3 regions from them. First-round RT-PCR relied on HTBI primers, and a second-round multiplex PCR came next. TCRdb used MiXCR to reprocess the multiplex PCR reads, holding one entry per CDR3 protein. Of some 350,000 distinct CDR3 sequences in the sample, roughly a sixth were seen once. Sequenced material: peripheral blood. The TCR sequence derives from an adult woman with stable Graves' hyperthyroidism.

CDR3 coding DNA: TGTGCCAGCAGTGCCTGGACTATGACAGGGGAGGGATACGAGCAGTACTTC. As protein: CASSAWTMTGEGYEQYF. V gene TRBV2 combines with J gene TRBJ2-7; D is perhaps TRBD1 (8 bases). Per germline, CDR1 SNHLY and CDR2 FYNNEI. Deletions cut 4 bases from V and 4 bases from J, with 23 bases between. The CDR3 runs to 17 residues.